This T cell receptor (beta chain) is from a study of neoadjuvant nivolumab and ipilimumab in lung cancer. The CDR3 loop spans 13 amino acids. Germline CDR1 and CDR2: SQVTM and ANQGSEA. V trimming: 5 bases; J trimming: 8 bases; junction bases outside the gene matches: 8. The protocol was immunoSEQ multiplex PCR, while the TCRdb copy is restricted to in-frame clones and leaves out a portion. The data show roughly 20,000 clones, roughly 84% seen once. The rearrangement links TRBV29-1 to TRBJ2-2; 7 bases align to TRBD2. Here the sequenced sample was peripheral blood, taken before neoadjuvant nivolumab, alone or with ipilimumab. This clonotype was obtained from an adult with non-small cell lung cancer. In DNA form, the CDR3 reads TGCAGCGTTAACGAGGGAGGGCAGGGGGAGCTGTTTTTT. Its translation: CSVNEGGQGELFF.